The clone carrying this T cell receptor (beta chain) turned up a few times. Its antigen is unidentified. In the ophthalmopathy cohort, Clinical Activity Score was at least 3, NOSPECS grade at least 4, and duration under 3 months. From RNA transcripts, TCR beta CDR3 regions were amplified. The primer set for the first-round RT-PCR of the TCR CDR3 was HTBI. TCRdb redid the calling of the multiplex PCR reads with MiXCR, one entry per CDR3 protein. This table has over 250,000 distinct CDR3 sequences, 22% appearing once. The CDR3 has 15 residues. The germline V and J ends were trimmed by 6 bases and 2 bases, with 11 bases remaining between them. This sample is drawn from a study of T cells in Graves' hyperthyroidism and ophthalmopathy. Broader study findings: Ophthalmopathy was model-predicted a median 6.5 months pre-onset.

The J gene is TRBJ2-6, the V gene TRBV12-3 or TRBV12-4, with a possible D match to TRBD1 (6 bases). The sample was blood. This sequence was found in a man between 25 and 39 years old with Graves' ophthalmopathy. CDR3 loop: CASRGPGAGANVLTF. In DNA, the CDR3 is TGTGCCAGCAGGGGCCCAGGGGCTGGGGCCAACGTCCTGACTTTC.